This T cell receptor (beta chain) was profiled in a study of response to subunit inactivated influenza vaccine. TCRdb called the RT-PCR reads again in MiXCR, with one record for every CDR3 protein. The sample records approximately 530,000 distinct CDR3 sequences, around 7.7% being singletons. This clonotype was seen a few times. Its specificity is not known. The CDR3 covers 14 residues. Trimming took off 2 bases at V and 4 bases at J, with 9 bases between the two ends. Study-level findings and limits: After each seasonal influenza vaccination, few new T cells are recruited, the authors suggested.

The sequence derives from a man in his fifties or sixties who received an inactivated influenza vaccine. Here the sequenced sample was PBMCs from blood, taken around 2 years after vaccination. This chain connects TRBV12-3 or TRBV12-4 to TRBJ2-1; perhaps TRBD2 as D (6 bases). CDR3 region: CASSLFGGYNEQFF. As DNA, the CDR3 is TGTGCCAGCAGTTTATTCGGGGGATACAATGAGCAGTTCTTC.